The sequence of this T cell receptor beta chain was determined in a study of blood T cell repertoires in COVID-19. How the authors handled the data: Nucleated cell counts were estimated from reference gene primer amplification. TCRdb keeps only in-frame clones here, not all; method: immunoSEQ multiplex PCR. Clone size and V and J calls were adopted from that table, with D and trimming inferred from the DNA. The sample consists of about 240,000 clones, 82% of them appearing once. V was pared by 5 bases and J by 0 bases, with 7 bases between. The CDR3 contains 13 residues. Germline CDR1 and CDR2: LNHDA and SQIVND (reference sequence).

The specimen sequenced was peripheral blood. The sequence derives from a woman aged 60-75 years with active or convalescent COVID-19. The genes are TRBV19 and TRBJ2-5; D is uncertain. The CDR3 region is CASSWQYQETQYF. The DNA of the CDR3 is TGTGCCAGTAGTTGGCAGTACCAAGAGACCCAGTACTTC. The full variable domain, completed using reference TRBV19 and TRBJ2-5, is DGGITQSPKYLFRKEGQNVTLSCEQNLNHDAMYWYRQDPGQGLRLIYYSQIVNDFQKGDIAEGYSVSREKKESFPLTVTSAQKNPTAFYLCASSWQYQETQYFGPGTRLLVL.